This T cell receptor (beta chain) was documented in a study of shared clonotypes between healthy human individuals. General study points: The diversity represented, both genetic and in exposure history, was limited by few donors.

About this clone: Its target is not known.

Germline CDR1 and CDR2: PRHDT and FYEKMQ (reference sequence). Trimming stripped 4 bases from V and 5 bases from J, with 20 bases between. The CDR3 contains 16 residues. Over several immunoSEQ plates, each subset's genomic DNA was distributed in even portions. Tens of thousands of T cell genomes, or approximately 290 ng DNA, went into replicate PCRs of unsorted PBMC. The protocol was immunoSEQ multiplex PCR, while the TCRdb copy is restricted to in-frame clones and leaves out a portion. The sample yields about 480,000 clones, more than 65% seen once. Every contributor of samples was a Caucasian grown-up residing in Nashville, Tennessee.

Sample: PBMCs. This clonotype was sampled from a middle-aged woman in good health. Some clones in this sample may be carry-over from other donors' samples. This sequence joins TRBV13 and TRBJ2-5, with a possible D match to TRBD1 (5 bases). The CDR3 bases are TGTGCCAGCAGCTCAGACGCCACTCTAAAGGGGGAGACCCAGTACTTC. Amino acids: CASSSDATLKGETQYF.